Given below is one T cell receptor (beta chain) in context. The antigen is undetermined. The donors, nominally healthy at sampling, likely had unrecorded immune exposures. This record belongs to a study of cytomegalovirus exposure and HLA in healthy donors. Study results and caveats: Cytomegalovirus-associated TCR beta chains were listed, numbering roughly 150.

The PCR used 60 Vbeta and 13 Jbeta primers. The repertoire was sequenced with immunoSEQ multiplex PCR; TCRdb's copy has only in-frame clones and lacks some. The table includes about 78,000 clones, about three quarters detected once. Sample: PBMCs. The receptor was derived from a male donor in good health and CMV-seronegative.

The CDR3 spells CASSVGLAGIPNEQFF. The CDR3 nucleotides read TGTGCCAGCAGCGTGGGACTAGCGGGGATTCCCAATGAGCAGTTCTTC. This chain uses TRBV11-3 with TRBJ2-1; TRBD2 matches at 13 bases. The CDR3 is 16 residues long. Trimming took 5 bases from V and 6 from J; bases not matched to a gene: 7. Germline V lookup: CDR1 SGHNT, CDR2 YENEEA.